The subject of this entry is one TCR beta chain. The data stem from a study of T cells after yellow fever vaccination. TCRdb independently ran MiXCR on the 5' RACE reads; one entry per CDR3 protein. Altogether 360,000 or so distinct CDR3 sequences are present, roughly 10% being singletons, with the ten largest covering around 18%. Germline values: CDR1 MNHEY, CDR2 SMNVEV (reference sequence). The CDR3 consists of 14 residues. Trimming took off 3 bases at V and 4 bases at J, with 10 bases between the two ends. The TCR originated in a man in his late teens or twenties who received the YFV17D yellow fever vaccine. The sample in question was PBMCs, obtained on the day of the first yellow fever vaccination. The rearrangement links TRBV27 to TRBJ2-1, with unresolved D. The CDR3 loop reads CASSFLDRYNEQFF. The CDR3 DNA reads as TGTGCCAGCAGTTTCCTAGATCGGTACAATGAGCAGTTCTTC.